This T cell receptor (beta chain) is from a study of neurological immune-mediated disorders. The V gene's germline CDR1 is SGHRS and CDR2 YFSETQ. Trimming left V 0 bases short and J 7 bases short, with 11 bases between. The CDR3 contains 14 residues. Each TCR transcript was tagged with a 10-nucleotide random UMI during 5'RACE. TCRdb processed the 5' RACE reads anew with MiXCR; each CDR3 protein has one entry. In the table there are under 130,000 distinct CDR3 sequences, about 10% of which are singletons. This clonotype was picked up many times. Antigen unknown. Time point noted: longitudinal time-point 3. The unsorted libraries had their origin in 2 million PBMCs stored at -80 C. Study-wide points: The greatest TCR clonal expansion occurred in HTLV-1-associated myelopathy and the least in multiple sclerosis, which fell below healthy controls.

This sequence joins TRBV5-1 and TRBJ1-5, with unresolved D. The origin of this receptor is a female donor with HTLV-1-associated myelopathy (HAM/TSP). Sequencing was performed on PBMCs. CDR3: CASSLVAGSQPQHF. The CDR3 coding sequence is TGCGCCAGCAGCTTGGTCGCGGGTTCGCAGCCCCAGCATTTT. The full variable domain, in which reference TRBV5-1 and TRBJ1-5 provide the parts outside the CDR3, is KAGVTQTPRYLIKTRGQQVTLSCSPISGHRSVSWYQQTPGQGLQFLFEYFSETQRNKGNFPGRFSGRQFSNSRSEMNVSTLELGDSALYLCASSLVAGSQPQHFGDGTRLSIL.